The rows below give T cell receptor beta chains drawn from one sample of a study of vaccination effects on CD4 cells after COVID-19. Sequencing used immunoSEQ multiplex PCR; TCRdb keeps in-frame clones, though not all of them. Among more than 60,000 clones listed, around 70% were seen once. No antigen has been assigned to these receptors. The specimen was CD4+ T cells from PBMCs cultured with HCoV-229E spike peptides, collected after COVID-19 vaccination. The receptors shown here come from a human donor who received a COVID-19 vaccine. The CDR3 runs from the conserved cysteine through the conserved F or W. Each record gives: J gene, D gene, V gene, clone size, CDR3 protein, CDR3 DNA. The D gene is left open where the match is weak. The size entry is marked missing in some rows and otherwise reads once, few, many or a size class.

>TRBJ1-3|NA|TRBV30|few
CAWSGHSGSGNTIYF
TGTGCCTGGAGTGGGCACTCCGGCTCTGGAAACACCATATATTTT
>TRBJ2-1|NA|TRBV6-2/TRBV6-3|NA
CASSRTEAYNEQFF
TGTGCCAGCAGTAGAACGGAGGCCTACAATGAGCAGTTCTTC
>TRBJ2-5|TRBD1|TRBV24-1|NA
CATSDRGQFGETQYF
TGTGCCACCAGTGACCGGGGACAGTTTGGAGAGACCCAGTACTTC
>TRBJ2-6|NA|TRBV4-3|NA
CASSQDPGSSGANVLTF
TGCGCCAGCAGCCAAGATCCGGGGAGCTCTGGGGCCAACGTCCTGACTTTC
>TRBJ1-5|NA|TRBV6-5|NA
CASSYSAGSHQPQHF
TGTGCCAGCAGTTACTCGGCAGGGTCCCATCAGCCCCAGCATTTT
>TRBJ2-1|NA|TRBV3-1/TRBV3-2|NA
CASSPTGTDNEQFF
TGTGCCAGCAGCCCGACCGGGACTGACAATGAGCAGTTCTTC
>TRBJ2-3|NA|TRBV5-1|NA
CASSLPTDTQYF
TGCGCCAGCAGCTTGCCGACAGATACGCAGTATTTT
>TRBJ2-2|TRBD2|TRBV9|NA
CASSRGLAGYTGELFF
TGTGCCAGCAGCCGCGGGCTAGCGGGGTACACCGGGGAGCTGTTTTTT
>TRBJ2-3|TRBD2|TRBV9|once
CASSVGGGTSGLYTDTQYF
TGTGCCAGCAGCGTCGGTGGGGGGACTAGCGGGCTATACACAGATACGCAGTATTTT
>TRBJ2-1|TRBD2|TRBV9|NA
CASSARLAGNNEQFF
TGTGCCAGCAGCGCACGACTAGCGGGGAACAATGAGCAGTTCTTC
>TRBJ2-1|TRBD1|TRBV5-1|NA
CASSLWDRGRDEQFF
TGCGCCAGCAGCTTGTGGGACAGGGGGCGCGATGAGCAGTTCTTC
>TRBJ1-2|NA|TRBV6-6|NA
CASSYIQGGGDGYTF
TGTGCCAGCAGTTACATCCAAGGGGGAGGGGATGGCTACACCTTC
>TRBJ2-1|TRBD2|TRBV4-1|NA
CASSQDGVRGSGLRYEQFF
TGCGCCAGCAGCCAAGATGGGGTGAGGGGTAGCGGGTTAAGGTATGAGCAGTTCTTC
>TRBJ1-2|TRBD1|TRBV4-3|NA
CASSLWDSTYGYTF
TGCGCCAGCAGCCTCTGGGACAGTACCTATGGCTACACCTTC
>TRBJ1-5|NA|TRBV12-3/TRBV12-4|NA
CASSLGGQPQHF
TGTGCCAGCAGTTTAGGGGGCCAGCCCCAGCATTTT
>TRBJ1-1|NA|TRBV20-1|NA
CSADTNTEAFF
TGCAGTGCTGACACGAACACTGAAGCTTTCTTT
>TRBJ1-1|NA|TRBV5-1|NA
CASSFGGGGTEAFF
TGCGCCAGCAGCTTTGGGGGAGGAGGGACTGAAGCTTTCTTT
>TRBJ2-2|NA|TRBV7-2|NA
CASSLTVNTGELFF
TGTGCCAGCAGCTTAACGGTGAACACCGGGGAGCTGTTTTTT
>TRBJ2-5|TRBD1|TRBV6-6|NA
CASRGTGETQYF
TGTGCCAGCAGGGGGACAGGGGAGACCCAGTACTTC
>TRBJ1-1|TRBD1|TRBV18|NA
CASSPPTGVTTEAFF
TGTGCCAGCTCACCACCGACAGGGGTAACCACTGAAGCTTTCTTT
>TRBJ1-4|NA|TRBV5-1|NA
CASTWSPTTNEKLFF
TGCGCCAGCACATGGAGTCCAACAACTAATGAAAAACTGTTTTTT
>TRBJ2-3|TRBD2|TRBV5-4|NA
CASSPPTGGADTQYF
TGTGCCAGCAGCCCTCCTACCGGGGGGGCAGATACGCAGTATTTT
>TRBJ1-2|TRBD1|TRBV6-5|NA
CASSYPGQPGGYTF
TGTGCCAGCAGTTATCCGGGACAGCCGGGTGGCTACACCTTC
>TRBJ2-2|NA|TRBV7-3|NA
CASKGGPDTGELFF
TGTGCCAGCAAGGGGGGGCCGGACACCGGGGAGCTGTTTTTT
>TRBJ1-4|TRBD1|TRBV28|NA
CASSNQGGGSEKLFF
TGTGCCAGCAGCAACCAGGGAGGGGGCAGTGAAAAACTGTTTTTT
>TRBJ1-2|NA|TRBV2|NA
CASSGNSRGGYTF
TGTGCCAGCAGTGGGAACAGTCGGGGTGGCTACACCTTC
>TRBJ1-5|NA|TRBV6-2/TRBV6-3|NA
CASSYGAQPQHF
TGTGCCAGCAGTTACGGAGCTCAGCCCCAGCATTTT
>TRBJ1-4|TRBD1|TRBV6-5|NA
CASSWDRGREKLFF
TGTGCCAGCAGTTGGGACAGGGGGCGCGAAAAACTGTTTTTT
>TRBJ2-3|TRBD2|TRBV2|NA
CASKGLAGFTDTQYF
TGTGCCAGCAAGGGACTAGCGGGTTTCACAGATACGCAGTATTTT
>TRBJ2-3|TRBD1|TRBV2|NA
CASSGQASTDTQYF
TGTGCCAGCAGCGGACAGGCAAGCACAGATACGCAGTATTTT
>TRBJ1-5|NA|TRBV30|NA
CAWSHGLDSNQPQHF
TGTGCCTGGAGCCACGGGCTCGATAGCAATCAGCCCCAGCATTTT
>TRBJ1-1|TRBD1|TRBV12-5|NA
CASGLKRTGMGNTEAFF
TGTGCTAGTGGCCTCAAGAGGACAGGAATGGGGAACACTGAAGCTTTCTTT
>TRBJ2-6|NA|TRBV7-9|NA
CASTPGDGANVLTF
TGTGCCAGCACCCCAGGGGATGGGGCCAACGTCCTGACTTTC
>TRBJ1-2|NA|TRBV27|few
CASSLTGTYGYTF
TGTGCCAGCAGTTTAACTGGGACTTATGGCTACACCTTC
>TRBJ2-1|NA|TRBV7-9|NA
CASSLWQGNFNEQFF
TGTGCCAGCAGCTTATGGCAGGGGAACTTCAATGAGCAGTTCTTC
>TRBJ2-1|TRBD2|TRBV29-1|NA
CSVEDGGGWEQFF
TGCAGCGTTGAAGATGGGGGGGGTTGGGAGCAGTTCTTC
>TRBJ2-2|TRBD1|TRBV2|NA
CASMKDRGTTGELFF
TGTGCCAGCATGAAGGACAGGGGGACAACCGGGGAGCTGTTTTTT
>TRBJ2-4|NA|TRBV3-1/TRBV3-2|NA
CASSQFLNIQYF
TGTGCCAGCAGCCAATTCCTTAACATTCAGTACTTC
>TRBJ2-3|TRBD1|TRBV5-1|NA
CASSLIPGQGFGTDTQYF
TGCGCCAGCAGCTTGATCCCGGGACAGGGGTTTGGGACAGATACGCAGTATTTT
>TRBJ1-6|TRBD1|TRBV12-3/TRBV12-4|few
CASSLRQGAPLHF
TGTGCCAGCAGTCTGAGACAGGGAGCACCCCTCCACTTT
>TRBJ2-3|TRBD2|TRBV24-1|NA
CATSDWGTSGTPNTQYF
TGTGCCACCAGTGATTGGGGGACTAGCGGAACTCCGAATACGCAGTATTTT
>TRBJ2-2|NA|TRBV7-2|NA
CASSLSTGTGELFF
TGTGCCAGCAGCTTATCGACGGGGACAGGGGAGCTGTTTTTT
>TRBJ1-4|NA|TRBV4-3|once
CASSPQVHRIEKLFF
TGCGCCAGCAGCCCCCAGGTTCACAGGATTGAAAAACTGTTTTTT
>TRBJ1-4|NA|TRBV6-5|NA
CASSYSRGREKLFF
TGTGCCAGCAGTTACAGCCGGGGGCGAGAAAAACTGTTTTTT